What follows describes a single T cell receptor beta chain. The target of this receptor is not known. Within one base of it there is no much larger clone, and no base qualities were kept. The immunoSEQ Assay, a bias-controlled multiplex PCR, was used to amplify TCRbeta CDR3 regions from genomic DNA. In the original analysis: Within the assay, amplification of reference gene primers was used to estimate how many nucleated cells each sample contained. To quantify the absolute abundance of each unique TCRbeta CDR3 rearrangement, sequence reads were collapsed and filtered. For each sample, productive Simpson clonality was calculated as the square root of Simpson's diversity index across productive rearrangements. The source is immuneACCESS, and TCRdb retained only in-frame sequences with V and J called. Part of the clones is not carried over; for the studies checked, unresolved V genes explain less than half of this, and the remainder is unexplained. Clonal size and the V and J genes are those of that table, whereas D and trimming came from the DNA. The sample table records roughly 150,000 clones; roughly 82% of these occur just once. The leading ten clones occupy about 7% of the sample.

According to the germline V gene, CDR1 reads SNHLY and CDR2 reads FYNNEI. The CDR3 numbers 15 residues from cysteine through phenylalanine. Only the CDR3 portion is preserved as DNA: 45 bases, with reading frame beginning at the first base. Trimmed from V: 5 bases; trimmed from J: 6 bases; junction bases lacking a gene match: 5. Whole blood was collected in K2EDTA tubes by collaborating institutions according to the institutions' own protocols. For TCRbeta analysis, collaborators shipped samples in one of three forms: frozen whole blood, isolated PBMCs, or DNA extracted from either of those sample types. This specimen comes from a study of blood T cell repertoires in COVID-19 (TCRdb year 2020). Regarding the research as a whole: Collaborator samples came from the United States, Italy and Spain and covered acute and convalescent phases of COVID-19. The material from the prospective study consisted of cDNA or gDNA derived from T cells, B-cell-depleted T cells, or PBMCs. Deeply sampled blood TCRbeta repertoires from subjects exposed to, actively infected with, or recovered from COVID-19 were included in the dataset. A freely available public database, intended as a resource for researchers studying the immune response to SARS-CoV-2, is where the repertoires were released. Samples came from the ongoing ImmuneRACE study (first 160 participants) plus 1,254 subjects from 6 global collaborators. A de-identified subject ID, COVID-19 status, age in years and sex were almost always included in the sample metadata. HLA class I and class II types, where available, came from metadata supplied by the sample provider rather than from assay-based typing. Here is what the overall study found, with its caveats: The amount of clinical and demographic metadata varied by source and participant and was provided uncurated.

This sequence was found in a woman aged 45-65 years in a cohort sampled during active or convalescent COVID-19. The chain links TRBV2 with TRBJ1-6, with 9 junctional bases fitting TRBD1. The sequenced sample was peripheral blood. The CDR3 protein is CASSKDRGGNSPLHF. Read as DNA, the sequence is TGTGCCAGCAGTAAGGACAGGGGCGGTAATTCACCCCTCCACTTT.